This TCR beta chain was retrieved from a study of cytomegalovirus exposure and HLA in healthy donors. Overall study context: Of around 400 genotyped donors, about 80% grouped in the Caucasian-associated ancestry cluster.

The study's findings and limits: Overall, approximately 150 TCR beta chains were annotated as cytomegalovirus-associated. A later analysis associated 16,951 TCR beta sequences with HLA alleles at a 0.05 false discovery rate. TCR beta V- and J-gene trimming, according to a later analysis, was linked to a missense DCLRE1C variant.

V was clipped by 7 bases and J by 0 bases; unmatched bases: 3. Germline V gene lookup returns CDR1 MDHEN and CDR2 SYDVKM. The CDR3 runs to 14 residues. This PCR relied on a set of 60 Vbeta primers and 13 Jbeta primers. The method was immunoSEQ multiplex PCR; TCRdb's version includes in-frame clones alone and lacks a portion of them. The data contain about 200,000 clones, approximately 70% of them singletons. Points on this clone: Its specificity is not known.

The chain has TRBV28 and TRBJ1-3; TRBD1 agrees at 7 bases. The sample comprised PBMCs. The clonotype was recovered from a man aged 35-49 years in good health and CMV-seropositive. CDR3 protein: CASKGGSSGNTIYF. The CDR3, as DNA: TGTGCCAGCAAAGGGGGCAGCTCTGGAAACACCATATATTTT. The whole variable domain, remainder taken from reference TRBV28 and TRBJ1-3, is DVKVTQSSRYLVKRTGEKVFLECVQDMDHENMFWYRQDPGLGLRLIYFSYDVKMKEKGDIPEGYSVSREKKERFSLILESASTNQTSMYLCASKGGSSGNTIYFGEGSWLTVV.